Presented here are 3 T cell receptor beta chains from one specimen sequenced in a study of blood T cell repertoires in COVID-19. Sequenced by immunoSEQ multiplex PCR; TCRdb stores in-frame clones only, minus some. The sample shows 100,000 to 150,000 clones, roughly 88% of them seen only once. Material: peripheral blood. The source of these receptors is a man between 65 and 79 years old with active COVID-19.

The chain recombines TRBV7-9 with TRBJ2-3; D ambiguous. The V gene lost 5 bases and the J gene lost 1 base, with 10 bases spanning the gap. Germline assignment: CDR1 SEHNR and CDR2 FQNEAQ (reference sequence). This CDR3 has 14 amino acids. The CDR3 DNA follows: TGTGCCAGCAGCCTGGCAATACGCACAGATACGCAGTATTTT. Translated, it gives CASSLAIRTDTQYF.

The rearrangement uses TRBV24-1 and TRBJ2-2; maybe TRBD2 (5 bases). V dropped 5 bases and J dropped 6 bases, with 18 bases sitting between them. The germline V gene has CDR1 KGHDR and CDR2 SFDVKD. There are 16 residues in the CDR3. CDR3: CATSGVGPGSSGELFF. The CDR3 region has the DNA TGTGCCACCAGTGGCGTCGGTCCGGGGTCGTCCGGGGAGCTGTTTTTT.

The gene calls are TRBV9 and TRBJ2-7; 14 bases are shared with TRBD2. Trimming cost V 3 bases and J 3 bases; bases outside gene matches: 8. The germline V gene encodes CDR1 SGDLS and CDR2 YYNGEE. The CDR3 consists of 17 residues. The DNA of the CDR3 is TGTGCCAGCAGCGCCCGCGCGGGACTAGCGGGGGACTACGAGCAGTACTTC. Translating gives CASSARAGLAGDYEQYF.